Below, 8 T cell receptor beta chains from the same sample are listed, as sequenced in a study of vaccination and CD4 T cells after COVID-19 (dated by TCRdb to the early 2020s). These receptors lack a known antigen. Explained via the paper, the treatment or condition label denotes: roughly 11-day PBMC culture with coronavirus spike peptide pools or control peptides (ViraFEST assay). Library method: PCR. Data came from an Illumina iSeq 100. DNA from cultured CD4+ T cells underwent TCR sequencing with the Oncomine TCR Beta short-read assay at the Johns Hopkins FTIC core. Using fastp at Q25 and MiXCR, TCRdb reprocessed the public reads and kept productive beta chains. When rows share a CDR3 protein, they turn into one entry using the most common DNA and genes. The sample contains around 8,400 distinct CDR3 sequences, 61% of them found a single time. In total, the top ten clones hold 35% to 45% of the sample.

Material: CD4+ T cells from blood, cultured in vitro. These receptor sequences come from a human donor who had recovered from COVID-19.

The chain couples TRBV20-1 to TRBJ1-6; 11 nucleotides align to TRBD1. The CDR3 is 13 amino acids. V shed 6 bases, J shed 8 bases, and the junction held 3 bases outside the gene matches. The germline V gene has CDR1 DFQATT and CDR2 SNEGSKA (reference sequence). The CDR3 nucleotides read TGCAGTGCCAGGGGACAGGGGGATTCACCCCTCCACTTT. Translating gives CSARGQGDSPLHF.

The chain is built from TRBV6-1 and TRBJ1-2; D might be TRBD1 (6 bases). V was shortened by 4 bases and J by 3 bases, with 9 bases between the two germline ends. This CDR3 has 13 amino acids. Germline V CDR1 and CDR2: MNHNS, SASEGT. This CDR3 is CASSGGRDYGYTF. The CDR3 nucleotides read TGTGCCAGCAGTGGGGGGCGCGACTATGGCTACACCTTC.

The chain joins TRBV30 to TRBJ2-3; 7 bases fit TRBD1. CDR3 length equals 14 residues. In germline, CDR1 is GTSNPN, CDR2 SVGIG (reference sequence). The V segment lost 7 bases and the J segment 0 bases; nucleotides outside the gene matches: 7. The CDR3 DNA sequence: TGTGCCTCAGGGGGTAGCGCGAGCACAGATACGCAGTATTTT. This translates into CASGGSASTDTQYF.

This clonotype was seen only once. The chain carries TRBV2 and TRBJ1-2; no reliable D call. The V and J ends lost 3 bases and 2 bases respectively, with 4 bases between them. The CDR3 has 12 amino acids. Germline assignment: CDR1 SNHLY and CDR2 FYNNEI. CDR3 bases: TGTGCCAGCAGTGAGACAAACTATGGCTACACCTTC. Protein product: CASSETNYGYTF.

This clonotype appeared a few times. This chain joins TRBV7-2 and TRBJ2-5; possible D gene TRBD2, 7 bases. Germline CDR1 reads SGHTA; CDR2 reads FQGNSA. Trimming pared 1 base from V and 5 bases from J, leaving 14 bases between. The CDR3 is 15 amino acids. The CDR3 protein is CASSLERGAGETQYF. The CDR3, as DNA: TGTGCCAGCAGCTTAGAACGGGGGGCGGGGGAGACCCAGTACTTC. The whole variable domain, remainder taken from reference TRBV7-2 and TRBJ2-5, is GAGVSQSPSNKVTEKGKDVELRCDPISGHTALYWYRQSLGQGLEFLIYFQGNSAPDKSGLPSDRFSAERTGGSVSTLTIQRTQQEDSAVYLCASSLERGAGETQYFGPGTRLLVL.

This chain joins TRBV19 and TRBJ1-1; D is perhaps TRBD1 (6 bases). Trimming removed 5 bases at V and 7 bases at J, with 14 bases between. CDR1 is LNHDA, CDR2 SQIVND, per germline (reference sequence). This CDR3 contains 13 residues. The CDR3 region is CASSLQGFGEAFF. CDR3 sequence (DNA): TGTGCCAGTAGTCTCCAGGGGTTTGGTGAAGCTTTCTTT.

The chain combines TRBV19 with TRBJ1-5; weak D call: TRBD1 (5 bases). The V end was cut by 6 bases, the J end by 7 bases, with 10 bases between. Germline-derived CDR1 and CDR2 are LNHDA and SQIVND (reference sequence). The CDR3 is 12 amino acids. For the CDR3, the DNA is TGTGCCAGTAGGCTAGGGGAACAGCCCCAGCATTTT. Translated: CASRLGEQPQHF.

The CDR3 is CASTPPGHRTRAAEAFF. The CDR3 coding sequence is TGTGCCAGTACTCCCCCCGGGCATCGGACCCGTGCCGCTGAAGCTTTCTTT. J is TRBJ1-1 and V is TRBV19; D remains unclear. Germline assignment: CDR1 LNHDA and CDR2 SQIVND (reference sequence). CDR3 size: 17 residues. Between the trimmed V and J ends, which lost 7 bases and 6 bases, there was a span of 27 bases. Filled out from reference TRBV19 and TRBJ1-1, the complete variable domain reads DGGITQSPKYLFRKEGQNVTLSCEQNLNHDAMYWYRQDPGQGLRLIYYSQIVNDFQKGDIAEGYSVSREKKESFPLTVTSAQKNPTAFYLCASTPPGHRTRAAEAFFGQGTRLTVV.